The 17 T cell receptor beta chains listed next were all sequenced from one sample in a study of technical replicates of blood from several donors (dated by TCRdb to about 2017). The library was made by the immunoSEQ multiplex PCR assay. This is the immuneACCESS table as TCRdb keeps it, with only in-frame sequences that have V and J called. A part of the clones is gone; compared with another copy, unresolved V genes explain less than half, and the rest is unexplained. This sample is represented by 90,000 to 100,000 clones; 90% to 97% of them were singletons. The ten most abundant clones make up approximately 0.35% of the sample. The sample consisted of T cells isolated from PBMCs. Receptors originate from a human donor in good health.

This clone was observed a single time. The rearrangement joins TRBV19 to TRBJ2-1; D gene unclear. CDR1 LNHDA and CDR2 SQIVND come from the germline V gene (reference sequence). This CDR3 region has 9 residues. Trimming took 8 bases from V and 8 from J, leaving 4 bases between them. CDR3 in DNA: TGTGCCAGTCTGTATGAGCAGTTCTTC. Encoded protein: CASLYEQFF.

The chain has TRBV4-1 and TRBJ2-3; D unresolved. V was trimmed by 1 base and J by 6 bases, leaving 11 bases between them. CDR3 length: 14 residues. The germline CDR1 and CDR2 sequences are MGHRA and YSYEKL. The CDR3 here is CASSQVQVWDTQYF. DNA for the CDR3: TGCGCCAGCAGCCAAGTCCAGGTTTGGGATACGCAGTATTTT.

The V gene is TRBV7-9, the J gene TRBJ1-2; D not certain. This CDR3 has 14 amino acids. The V gene lost 4 bases and the J gene lost 4 bases, with 13 bases spanning the gap. CDR1 and CDR2 from the germline V gene are SEHNR and FQNEAQ (reference sequence). DNA for the CDR3: TGTGCCAGCAGCTCTAGTTACGCCGGCTATGGCTACACCTTC. Protein sequence: CASSSSYAGYGYTF.

This clone was picked up one time. This chain links TRBV6-1 with TRBJ2-7; weak D call: TRBD1 (6 bases). V dropped 3 bases and J dropped 0 bases, with 9 bases sitting between them. The CDR3 extends over 14 amino acids. CDR1 and CDR2 from the germline V gene are MNHNS and SASEGT. CDR3 sequence: CASSEVGHSYEQYF. The CDR3 DNA sequence: TGTGCCAGCAGTGAGGTGGGACACTCCTACGAGCAGTACTTC.

This chain links TRBV30 with TRBJ2-2; D ambiguous. V dropped 0 bases and J dropped 7 bases, with 9 bases sitting between them. Germline V gives CDR1 GTSNPN, CDR2 SVGIG (reference sequence). The CDR3 length is 13 residues. In nucleotides, the CDR3 is TGTGCCTGGAGTGTACAGAATAACGGGGAGCTGTTTTTT. Translated: CAWSVQNNGELFF.

The chain joins TRBV7-3 to TRBJ2-2; 11 bases align to TRBD2. The CDR3 totals 18 residues. Germline lookup yields CDR1 SGHTA and CDR2 FQGTGA. V trimming: 2 bases; J trimming: 0 bases; junction bases outside the gene matches: 5. The CDR3: CASSLLTSGVSNTGELFF. The CDR3 DNA is TGTGCCAGCAGCTTACTGACTAGCGGGGTATCGAACACCGGGGAGCTGTTTTTT.

The gene calls are TRBV7-8 and TRBJ2-3, with 9 positions matching TRBD1. V shed 4 bases, J shed 4 bases, and the junction held 6 bases outside the gene matches. Germline V CDR1 and CDR2: SGHVS, FQNEAQ. The CDR3 loop spans 15 amino acids. The CDR3: CASSSGQGRSDTQYF. As DNA, the CDR3 is TGTGCCAGCAGCTCGGGACAGGGTCGGTCAGATACGCAGTATTTT.

V gene TRBV28 combines with J gene TRBJ2-7, with 9 bases fitting TRBD1. J was trimmed by 0 bases and V by 5 bases; bases with no gene match: 5. The CDR3 covers 15 residues. The germline V gene encodes CDR1 MDHEN and CDR2 SYDVKM. DNA for the CDR3: TGTGCCAGCAGTGATCTGGACAGGGGCTCCTACGAGCAGTACTTC. It translates to CASSDLDRGSYEQYF.

The J gene is TRBJ2-2, the V gene TRBV30; weak D call: TRBD1 (5 bases). Trimming took 0 bases from V and 3 from J, leaving 14 bases between them. Germline V gives CDR1 GTSNPN, CDR2 SVGIG (reference sequence). The CDR3 is 16 residues long. In nucleotides, the CDR3 is TGTGCCTGGAGTGTCTTAGGGGCGCAGTACACCGGGGAGCTGTTTTTT. Protein product: CAWSVLGAQYTGELFF.

The V and J genes are TRBV19 and TRBJ1-4; TRBD1 is a possible D gene (5 bases). With 3 bases removed from V and 0 bases from J, the gap between germline ends came to 11 bases. The CDR3 length is 16 residues. Germline loops: CDR1 LNHDA, CDR2 SQIVND (reference sequence). The CDR3 region has the DNA TGTGCCAGTAGTATTCTCAGGGTCGCAACTAATGAAAAACTGTTTTTT. Translation gives CASSILRVATNEKLFF.

The chain has TRBV27 and TRBJ2-1; D not resolved. Germline V gene data show CDR1 as MNHEY and CDR2 as SMNVEV (reference sequence). Trimming removed 5 bases at V and 3 bases at J, with 17 bases between. The CDR3 contains 16 residues. The CDR3 reads CASSPSLDLYYNEQFF. The CDR3 DNA reads as TGTGCCAGCAGTCCCTCACTTGATCTGTACTACAATGAGCAGTTCTTC.

V is TRBV27 and J is TRBJ2-7; D call uncertain. CDR3 size: 14 residues. V lost 3 bases and J 1 base, leaving 10 bases between the germline ends. The V gene's germline CDR1 is MNHEY and CDR2 SMNVEV (reference sequence). CDR3 nucleotide sequence: TGTGCCAGCAGTTTCAAGGCGGATTCCTACGAGCAGTACTTC. Its protein product is CASSFKADSYEQYF.

The chain combines TRBV19 with TRBJ2-2; the match to TRBD1 covers 10 bases. The CDR3 length is 15 residues. Per germline, CDR1 LNHDA and CDR2 SQIVND (reference sequence). With 6 bases clipped from V and 5 bases from J, the junction kept 6 bases outside the gene matches. This CDR3 reads CASRPGQGVTGELFF. CDR3 nucleotide sequence: TGTGCCAGTAGGCCAGGACAGGGGGTAACCGGGGAGCTGTTTTTT. The variable domain in full, with the rest retrieved from reference TRBV19 and TRBJ2-2, is DGGITQSPKYLFRKEGQNVTLSCEQNLNHDAMYWYRQDPGQGLRLIYYSQIVNDFQKGDIAEGYSVSREKKESFPLTVTSAQKNPTAFYLCASRPGQGVTGELFFGEGSRLTVL.

The rearrangement links TRBV15 to TRBJ1-5; 10 bases are shared with TRBD1. This CDR3 contains 20 residues. CDR1 and CDR2 (germline): LNHNV, YYDKDF (reference sequence). J gave up 2 bases and V 5 bases, and 18 bases lay outside the gene matches. The CDR3 DNA is TGTGCCACCAGCCCGGATAGAAGGGACAGGGGCATTAGAGGCAATCAGCCCCAGCATTTT. Protein product: CATSPDRRDRGIRGNQPQHF.

In DNA, the CDR3 is TGTGCCAGCCATGCGGTCCTCACTGAGCAGTTCTTC. It codes for CASHAVLTEQFF. V usage is TRBV27 and J usage is TRBJ2-1; D remains unclear. CDR1 and CDR2 (germline): MNHEY, SMNVEV (reference sequence). Trimming removed 8 bases at V and 9 bases at J, with 14 bases between. The CDR3 covers 12 residues.

The V and J genes are TRBV28 and TRBJ2-4, with 8 bases fitting TRBD1. CDR1 is MDHEN and CDR2 is SYDVKM in the germline V gene. The V and J ends lost 4 bases and 0 bases, in that order; junction bases with no gene match: 2. The CDR3 length is 15 residues. The DNA of the CDR3 is TGTGCCAGCAGTTGGGACAGGCTAGCCAAAAACATTCAGTACTTC. This gives the protein CASSWDRLAKNIQYF.

This clone was found once. Here the CDR3 DNA reads TGTGCCAGCAGTTTCGGGACAGGGGGCCTCTTTTACACTGAAGCTTTCTTT. As protein: CASSFGTGGLFYTEAFF. This chain connects TRBV28 to TRBJ1-1; 12 bases agree with TRBD1. Germline CDR1 is MDHEN and CDR2 is SYDVKM. The CDR3 consists of 17 residues. With 3 bases clipped from V and 3 bases from J, the junction kept 8 bases outside the gene matches.